The present T cell receptor (beta chain) was sequenced within a study of PD-L1 blockade in urothelial cancer. Germline V gives CDR1 SEHNR, CDR2 FQNEAQ (reference sequence). The CDR3 extends over 18 amino acids. Trimming removed 4 bases from V and 0 bases from J, with 18 bases in between. Spike-ins of synthetic TCR analog templates went into each PCR. Assay: immunoSEQ multiplex PCR; the TCRdb copy retains only in-frame clones and omits some. The sample includes tens of thousands of clones, around nine tenths of them seen just once. The rearrangement links TRBV7-9 to TRBJ2-2; D gene uncertain. The input for sequencing was PBMCs, taken around atezolizumab (anti-PD-L1) treatment. This sequence was found in a man in his sixties or seventies with urothelial cancer. The CDR3 loop reads CASSSTFNSLANTGELFF. The CDR3 DNA reads TGTGCCAGCAGCTCTACATTTAACAGCCTCGCGAACACCGGGGAGCTGTTTTTT.